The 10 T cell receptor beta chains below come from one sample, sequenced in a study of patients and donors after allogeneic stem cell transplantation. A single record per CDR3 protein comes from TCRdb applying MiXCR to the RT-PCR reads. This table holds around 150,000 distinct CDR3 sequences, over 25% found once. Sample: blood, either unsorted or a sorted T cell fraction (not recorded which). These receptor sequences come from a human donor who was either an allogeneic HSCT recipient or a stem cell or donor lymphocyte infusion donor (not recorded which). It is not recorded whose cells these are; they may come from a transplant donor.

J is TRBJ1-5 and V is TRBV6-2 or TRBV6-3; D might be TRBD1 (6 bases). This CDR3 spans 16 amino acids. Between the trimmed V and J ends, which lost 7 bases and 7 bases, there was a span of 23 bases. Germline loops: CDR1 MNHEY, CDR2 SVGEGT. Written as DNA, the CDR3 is TGTGCCAGCAAAGCGAGACCTGGGGGCTACGAGCAGCCCCAGCATTTT. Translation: CASKARPGGYEQPQHF.

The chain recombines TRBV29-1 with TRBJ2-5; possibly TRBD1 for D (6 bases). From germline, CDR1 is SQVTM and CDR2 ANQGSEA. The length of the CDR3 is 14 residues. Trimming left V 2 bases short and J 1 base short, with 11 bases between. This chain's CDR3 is CSVEYAGAQETQYF. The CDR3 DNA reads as TGCAGCGTTGAATACGCAGGGGCCCAAGAGACCCAGTACTTC.

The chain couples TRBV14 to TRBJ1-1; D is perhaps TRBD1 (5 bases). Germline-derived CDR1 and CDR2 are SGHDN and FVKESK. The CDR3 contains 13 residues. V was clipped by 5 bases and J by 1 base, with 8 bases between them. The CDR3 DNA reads TGTGCCAGCAGCACGGGACCGAACACTGAAGCTTTCTTT. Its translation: CASSTGPNTEAFF. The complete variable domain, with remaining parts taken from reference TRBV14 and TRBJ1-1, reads EAGVTQFPSHSVIEKGQTVTLRCDPISGHDNLYWYRRVMGKEIKFLLHFVKESKQDESGMPNNRFLAERTGGTYSTLKVQPAELEDSGVYFCASSTGPNTEAFFGQGTRLTVV.

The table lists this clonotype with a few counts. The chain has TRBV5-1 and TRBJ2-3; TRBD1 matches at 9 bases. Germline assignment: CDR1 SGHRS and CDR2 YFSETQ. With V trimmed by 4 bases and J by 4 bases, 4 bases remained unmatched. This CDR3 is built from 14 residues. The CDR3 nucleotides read TGCGCCAGCAGCCGGGACAGGGAGGCAGATACGCAGTATTTT. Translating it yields CASSRDREADTQYF.

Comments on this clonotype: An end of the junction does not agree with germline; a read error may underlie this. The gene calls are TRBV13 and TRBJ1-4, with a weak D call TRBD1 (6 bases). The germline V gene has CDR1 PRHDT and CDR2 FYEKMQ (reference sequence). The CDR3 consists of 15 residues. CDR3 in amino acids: CASTLRTEKNEKLFF. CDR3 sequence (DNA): TGTGCCAGCACCTTAAGGACAGAAAAGAATGAAAAACTGTTTTTT. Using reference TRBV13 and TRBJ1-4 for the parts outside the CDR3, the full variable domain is AAGVIQSPRHLIKEKRETATLKCYPIPRHDTVYWYQQGPGQDPQFLISFYEKMQSDKGSIPDRFSAQQFSDYHSELNMSSLELGDSALYFCASTLRTEKNEKLFFGSGTQLSVL.

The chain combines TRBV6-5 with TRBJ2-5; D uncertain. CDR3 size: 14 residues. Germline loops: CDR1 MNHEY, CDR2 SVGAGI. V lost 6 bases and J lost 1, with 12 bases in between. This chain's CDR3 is CASSPGQPQETQYF. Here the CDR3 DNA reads TGTGCCAGCAGCCCCGGGCAGCCCCAAGAGACCCAGTACTTC.

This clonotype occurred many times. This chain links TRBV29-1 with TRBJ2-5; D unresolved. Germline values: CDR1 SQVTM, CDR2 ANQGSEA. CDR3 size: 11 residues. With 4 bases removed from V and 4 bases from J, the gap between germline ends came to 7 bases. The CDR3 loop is CSVVLGETQYF. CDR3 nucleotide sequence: TGCAGCGTTGTTCTAGGAGAGACCCAGTACTTC.

This CDR3 reads CSERAPASSEQYF. The CDR3 DNA sequence: TGCAGTGAAAGGGCACCAGCGTCATCCGAGCAGTACTTC. The chain carries TRBV20-1 and TRBJ2-7; no clear D. Trimming pared 7 bases from V and 6 bases from J, leaving 19 bases between. The V gene's germline CDR1 is DFQATT and CDR2 SNEGSKA (reference sequence). The CDR3 extends over 13 amino acids.

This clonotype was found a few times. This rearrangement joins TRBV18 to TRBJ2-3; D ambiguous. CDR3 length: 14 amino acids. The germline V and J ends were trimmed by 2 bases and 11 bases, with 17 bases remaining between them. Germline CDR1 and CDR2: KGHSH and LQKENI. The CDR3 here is CASSPSSRSGEQYF. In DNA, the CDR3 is TGTGCCAGCTCACCATCCAGCCGGAGTGGGGAGCAGTATTTT. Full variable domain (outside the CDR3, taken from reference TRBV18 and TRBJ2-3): NAGVMQNPRHLVRRRGQEARLRCSPMKGHSHVYWYRQLPEEGLKFMVYLQKENIIDESGMPKERFSAEFPKEGPSILRIQQVVRGDSAAYFCASSPSSRSGEQYFGPGTRLTVL.

This CDR3 reads CAISQGQETQYF. As DNA, the CDR3 is TGTGCCATCAGTCAGGGCCAAGAGACCCAGTACTTC. The chain links TRBV10-3 to TRBJ2-5; possible D gene TRBD1, 5 bases. The CDR3 loop spans 12 amino acids. In germline, CDR1 is ENHRY, CDR2 SYGVKD. V was shortened by 5 bases and J by 1 base, with 5 bases between the two germline ends.